The rows below give T cell receptor beta chains drawn from one sample of a study of Ad26.COV2.S vaccination and SARS-CoV-2 variants. Only in-frame clones appear in the TCRdb table, and some are missing; sequencing was by immunoSEQ multiplex PCR. This table holds around 370,000 clones, approximately 85% found once. The sample consisted of peripheral blood, taken in a trial of Ad26.COV2.S vaccine versus placebo. These receptors all stem from a person between 18 and 59 years old who received the Ad26.COV2.S COVID-19 vaccine or a placebo. Each CDR3 is given with its conserved first and last residue. A D gene is named only where the DNA matches it firmly. Clone sizes are given selectively: once, few, many, or a class where the clone is expanded.

J gene,D gene,clone size,V gene,CDR3 DNA,CDR3 protein
TRBJ2-1,TRBD2,.,TRBV7-6,TGTGCCAGCAGCTCTACTAGCGGGAGCTACAATGAGCAGTTCTTC,CASSSTSGSYNEQFF
TRBJ1-2,.,.,TRBV14,TGTGCCAGCAGCCAAGCGGGGGATTTCGGCGATGGCTACACCTTC,CASSQAGDFGDGYTF
TRBJ1-1,.,.,TRBV7-9,TGTGCCAGCAGCTTAGTCTTGGGGAACACTGAAGCTTTCTTT,CASSLVLGNTEAFF
TRBJ2-3,TRBD1,.,TRBV6-1,TGTGCCAGCAGTGAATGGGGGACAGGGGTTGCAGATACGCAGTATTTT,CASSEWGTGVADTQYF
TRBJ2-5,TRBD1,once,TRBV12-3/TRBV12-4,TGTGCCAGCAGTTTGCTACAGGGGGAGACCCAGTACTTC,CASSLLQGETQYF
TRBJ1-1,.,once,TRBV7-9,TGTGCCAGCAGCTTACGGACAGAAGCTTTCTTT,CASSLRTEAFF
TRBJ1-2,.,.,TRBV18,TGTGCCAGCTCACCAATAACAGGGCGAACTAACTATGGCTACACCTTC,CASSPITGRTNYGYTF
TRBJ2-7,TRBD2,.,TRBV5-1,TGCGCCAGCAGCTTGGGCTGGACTAGCGAAAGCTCCTACGAGCAGTACTTC,CASSLGWTSESSYEQYF
TRBJ2-3,TRBD2,.,TRBV19,TGTGCCAGTAGTATCGCGGGAGGAATCACAGATACGCAGTATTTT,CASSIAGGITDTQYF
TRBJ2-2,.,.,TRBV10-2,TGCGCCAGCAGTGATGGGAACACCGGGGAGCTGTTTTTT,CASSDGNTGELFF
TRBJ2-7,.,.,TRBV6-5,TGTGCCAGCACTCGACAGTTAAAGCCTACTTACGAGCAGTACTTC,CASTRQLKPTYEQYF
TRBJ2-1,TRBD1,.,TRBV4-3,TGCGCCAGCAGCCAAACTCTCGGGACAGGGAGCAATGAGCAGTTCTTC,CASSQTLGTGSNEQFF
TRBJ2-7,TRBD2,.,TRBV9,TGTGCCAGCAGCGTATCGAGCGGGATAGTCGACGAGCAGTACTTC,CASSVSSGIVDEQYF
TRBJ2-7,.,.,TRBV6-5,TGTGCCAGCAGTTACGGCGAGGGGGGGACCTACGAGCAGTACTTC,CASSYGEGGTYEQYF
TRBJ2-6,.,.,TRBV11-2,TGTGCCAGCAGCTTAGCAGCCCTCGCTCGAGGTGGGGCCAACGTCCTGACTTTC,CASSLAALARGGANVLTF
TRBJ2-7,TRBD2,once,TRBV3-1/TRBV3-2,TGTGCCAGCAGCCAGACTAGCGGGAGCTCCTACGAGCAGTACTTC,CASSQTSGSSYEQYF
TRBJ1-2,.,.,TRBV5-5,TGTGCCAGCAGCTTGGATTTTAACTATGGCTACACCTTC,CASSLDFNYGYTF
TRBJ2-1,TRBD2,.,TRBV10-1,TGCGCCAGCAGTGAGTTGGGACTAGCGGGAAAAGAGCAGTTCTTC,CASSELGLAGKEQFF